The 14 T cell receptor beta chains below were found in one sample sequenced in a study of blood T cells in healthy people across ages (dated by TCRdb to between 2014 and 2017). Library creation used 5' RACE. Sequencing instrument: Illumina HiSeq 2500. A second PCR of roughly 6 to 11 cycles was performed with a sample-barcoded 5' primer and a J-beta primer mix. The public reads were reanalyzed by TCRdb: fastp trimming at Q25, MiXCR alignment, in-frame beta chains only. Rows are combined by CDR3 protein, so each entry shows the most common genes and DNA. The sample has about 1.7 million distinct CDR3 sequences on record, 28% of them singletons. The ten top clones hold about 7.7% of the sample. Sequenced material: blood. These TCRs come from a woman aged 25 to 39 in good health.

As concerns this clonotype: A much larger clonotype is one base distant, so this may be a read error. V and J are TRBV20-1 and TRBJ2-1, with D hard to call. Looked up from germline, CDR1 is DFQATT and CDR2 is SNEGSKA (reference sequence). The CDR3 extends over 12 amino acids. The V end was cut by 5 bases, the J end by 7 bases, with 12 bases between. CDR3 residues: CSAPIGSNEQFF. The CDR3 bases are TGCAGTGCTCCCATTGGCAGTAATGAGCAGTTCTTC.

The table lists this clonotype with many counts. The chain's CDR3 is CASSYFGSNAYEQYF. The CDR3 bases are TGTGCCAGCAGTTACTTCGGATCCAATGCCTACGAGCAGTACTTC. The chain combines TRBV6-5 with TRBJ2-7; D call uncertain. The CDR3 length is 15 residues. The V end was cut by 1 base, the J end by 2 bases, with 12 bases between. Germline CDR1 reads MNHEY; CDR2 reads SVGAGI.

In regard to this clonotype: Germline is not matched at one junction end, which may reflect a read error. The chain joins TRBV7-2 to TRBJ2-7, with TRBD1 as a possible D gene (5 bases). CDR3 length: 15 amino acids. Germline V gene sequence: CDR1 SGHTA, CDR2 FQGNSA. CDR3 sequence: CASSPTAGQGYAQYF. In DNA, the CDR3 is TGTGCCAGCAGCCCGACGGCAGGGCAAGGCTACGCGCAGTACTTC.

In this sample, this clonotype turned up many times. The chain employs TRBV10-3 and TRBJ2-5, with 7 bases identical to TRBD1. The CDR3 runs 13 residues. Looked up from germline, CDR1 is ENHRY and CDR2 is SYGVKD. The V segment lost 4 bases and the J segment 3 bases; nucleotides outside the gene matches: 2. CDR3 coding DNA: TGTGCCATCAGTGGTGACAGGGAAGAGACCCAGTACTTC. It translates to CAISGDREETQYF.

V is TRBV6-1 and J is TRBJ2-1; 8 bases line up with TRBD2. The germline V gene encodes CDR1 MNHNS and CDR2 SASEGT. V trimming: 3 bases; J trimming: 9 bases; junction bases outside the gene matches: 7. The CDR3 covers 14 residues. CDR3 sequence: CASSDVSGVPEQFF. In DNA, the CDR3 is TGTGCCAGCAGTGATGTTAGCGGGGTCCCTGAGCAGTTCTTC.

This clonotype has a count of ten or more. The J gene is TRBJ1-2, the V gene TRBV6-5; D not resolved. This CDR3 spans 14 amino acids. Trimming pared 6 bases from V and 2 bases from J, leaving 13 bases between. Germline values: CDR1 MNHEY, CDR2 SVGAGI. In nucleotides, the CDR3 is TGTGCCAGCAGGCCCGTCGGGATCAACTATGGCTACACCTTC. This encodes CASRPVGINYGYTF.

This clonotype has a count of ten or more. This may be a read error: a much more frequent sequence differs by one nucleotide. This chain joins TRBV7-3 and TRBJ2-1, with a possible D match to TRBD1 (5 bases). Germline CDR1 reads SGHTA; CDR2 reads FQGTGA. Trimming removed 3 bases from V and 7 bases from J, with 13 bases in between. The CDR3 extends over 14 amino acids. CDR3 coding DNA: TGTGCCAGCAGCTTGGGGCAATACGGGAATGAGCAGTTCTTC. This encodes CASSLGQYGNEQFF.

This chain links TRBV20-1 with TRBJ2-7; 10 nucleotides align to TRBD1. This CDR3 is 15 amino acids long. V gave up 5 bases and J gave up 0 bases; unmatched junction bases: 7. Germline lookup yields CDR1 DFQATT and CDR2 SNEGSKA (reference sequence). CDR3 DNA sequence: TGCAGTGCTTCCGACAGGGGGCGCAACTCCTACGAGCAGTACTTC. Protein product: CSASDRGRNSYEQYF.

A single count supports this clonotype. V and J are TRBV2 and TRBJ2-3; possibly TRBD1 or TRBD2 for D (6 bases each). The CDR3 consists of 16 residues. The V end lost 7 bases, the J end lost 4 bases, and 21 bases lay between the germline ends. Germline CDR1 is SNHLY and CDR2 is FYNNEI. The CDR3 nucleotides are TGTGCCAGCAAAGCGGCTAACCACGGGGGCCCAGATACGCAGTATTTT. Translated, it gives CASKAANHGGPDTQYF.

The rearrangement uses TRBV7-3 and TRBJ2-2, with D unclear. This CDR3 region has 15 residues. The V and J ends lost 5 bases and 6 bases respectively, with 16 bases between them. Germline CDR1 reads SGHTA; CDR2 reads FQGTGA. The CDR3 spells CASSAGRDRSGELFF. The CDR3 nucleotides are TGTGCCAGCAGCGCAGGAAGGGATAGATCCGGGGAGCTGTTTTTT. Full variable domain (outside the CDR3, taken from reference TRBV7-3 and TRBJ2-2): GAGVSQTPSNKVTEKGKYVELRCDPISGHTALYWYRQSLGQGPEFLIYFQGTGAADDSGLPNDRFFAVRPEGSVSTLKIQRTERGDSAVYLCASSAGRDRSGELFFGEGSRLTVL.

A few counts support this clonotype. The rearrangement links TRBV10-1 to TRBJ2-4; TRBD1 is a possible D gene (5 bases). V gave up 8 bases and J gave up 8 bases, with 25 bases separating them. CDR1 is WNHNN, CDR2 SYGVQD, per germline (reference sequence). This CDR3 is built from 16 residues. This chain's CDR3 is CASRPSRECVWDIQYF. In DNA, the CDR3 is TGCGCCAGCCGTCCCAGCAGGGAATGTGTCTGGGACATTCAGTACTTC.

The J gene is TRBJ2-3, the V gene TRBV20-1; perhaps TRBD1 as D (7 bases). This CDR3 contains 15 residues. The V gene's germline CDR1 is DFQATT and CDR2 SNEGSKA (reference sequence). The CDR3 sequence: CSVTRGVWDTDTQYF. The CDR3 region has the DNA TGCAGCGTTACCAGGGGGGTTTGGGACACAGATACGCAGTATTTT.

The chain links TRBV11-2 to TRBJ2-3; 8 nucleotides line up with TRBD2. The CDR3 length is 16 residues. J lost 4 bases, V lost 4 bases, and 10 bases had no gene match. The germline gives CDR1 SGHAT, CDR2 FQNNGV. The CDR3 is CASSSRLAHSSDTQYF. Here the CDR3 DNA reads TGTGCCAGCAGCTCCCGACTAGCGCACAGCTCAGATACGCAGTATTTT. Looking up the rest from reference TRBV11-2 and TRBJ2-3 gives the full variable domain: EAGVAQSPRYKIIEKRQSVAFWCNPISGHATLYWYQQILGQGPKLLIQFQNNGVVDDSQLPKDRFSAERLKGVDSTLKIQPAKLEDSAVYLCASSSRLAHSSDTQYFGPGTRLTVL.

The chain carries TRBV7-2 and TRBJ1-2, with D possibly matching TRBD1 (5 bases). The germline V and J ends were trimmed by 5 bases and 5 bases, with 21 bases remaining between them. The CDR3 is 16 residues long. Germline CDR1 is SGHTA and CDR2 is FQGNSA. The CDR3 protein is CASSPRRGRRVYGYTF. DNA for the CDR3: TGTGCCAGCAGCCCCAGAAGGGGACGGCGAGTGTATGGCTACACCTTC.